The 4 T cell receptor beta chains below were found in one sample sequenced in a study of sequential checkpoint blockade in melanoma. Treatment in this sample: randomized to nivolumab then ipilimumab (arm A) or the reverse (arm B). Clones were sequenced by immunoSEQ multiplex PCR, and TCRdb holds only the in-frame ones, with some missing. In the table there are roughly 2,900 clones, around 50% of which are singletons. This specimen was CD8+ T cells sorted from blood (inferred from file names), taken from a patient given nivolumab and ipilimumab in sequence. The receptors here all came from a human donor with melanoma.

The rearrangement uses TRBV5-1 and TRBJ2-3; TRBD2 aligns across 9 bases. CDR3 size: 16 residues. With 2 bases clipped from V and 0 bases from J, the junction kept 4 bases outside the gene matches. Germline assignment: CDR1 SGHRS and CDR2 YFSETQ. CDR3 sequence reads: CASSFSGGLSTDTQYF. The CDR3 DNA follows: TGCGCCAGCAGCTTTAGCGGGGGCCTAAGCACAGATACGCAGTATTTT.

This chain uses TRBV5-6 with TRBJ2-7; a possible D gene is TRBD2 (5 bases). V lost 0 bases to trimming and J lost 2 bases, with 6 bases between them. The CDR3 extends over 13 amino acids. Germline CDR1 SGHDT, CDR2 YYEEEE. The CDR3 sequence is CASSLAGTYEQYF. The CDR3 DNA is TGTGCCAGCAGCTTGGCGGGGACCTACGAGCAGTACTTC. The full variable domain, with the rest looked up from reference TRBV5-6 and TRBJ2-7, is DAGVTQSPTHLIKTRGQQVTLRCSPKSGHDTVSWYQQALGQGPQFIFQYYEEEERQRGNFPDRFSGHQFPNYSSELNVNALLLGDSALYLCASSLAGTYEQYFGPGTRLTVT.

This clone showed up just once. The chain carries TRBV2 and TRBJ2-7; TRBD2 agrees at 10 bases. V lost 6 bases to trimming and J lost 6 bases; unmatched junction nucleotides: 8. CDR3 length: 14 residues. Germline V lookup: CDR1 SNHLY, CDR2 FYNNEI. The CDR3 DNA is TGTGCCAGCAGGGGGGCTAGCGGGAGAGGCGAGCAGTACTTC. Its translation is CASRGASGRGEQYF.

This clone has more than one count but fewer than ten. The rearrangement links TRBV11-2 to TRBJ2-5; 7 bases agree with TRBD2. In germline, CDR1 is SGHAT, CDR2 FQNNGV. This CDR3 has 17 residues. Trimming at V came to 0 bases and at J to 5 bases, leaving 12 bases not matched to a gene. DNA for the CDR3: TGTGCCAGCAGCTTAGATTCTTGGGGCGGGAGCGTCGAGACCCAGTACTTC. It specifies CASSLDSWGGSVETQYF.